These T cell receptor beta chains were read from a single sample in a study of blood T cell repertoires in COVID-19. This table comes from immunoSEQ multiplex PCR, and its TCRdb copy is limited to in-frame clones, with some not included. The table records over 250,000 clones, around 90% of them present only once. Material for sequencing was peripheral blood. The receptors here all came from a man aged 50 to 59 with acute or convalescent COVID-19. Both conserved end residues are part of each CDR3. A D gene is named only where the DNA matches it firmly. A row's size may be missing; if present it is once, few, many or a size class.

d_gene,j_gene,abundance,v_gene,CDR3nt,CDR3aa
TRBD1,TRBJ1-2,NA,TRBV2,TGTGCCAGCATACCCGGGACAGGGGGCTATATGGACTATGGCTACACCTTC,CASIPGTGGYMDYGYTF
NA,TRBJ1-2,NA,TRBV3-1/TRBV3-2,TGTGCCAGCACCCCAGGGTTGGGTGGCTACACCTTC,CASTPGLGGYTF
TRBD1,TRBJ1-2,NA,TRBV6-5,TGTGCCAGCAGTTGGAGGGACAGGGCGAACGGCTACACCTTC,CASSWRDRANGYTF
TRBD2,TRBJ2-3,NA,TRBV5-4,TGTGCCAGCAGCACGAGCGGGGGGGCCTTTGCAGATACGCAGTATTTT,CASSTSGGAFADTQYF
TRBD1,TRBJ1-3,NA,TRBV5-1,TGCGCCAGCAGTCCTGGGCGGACAGGGTATCCCAGCTCTGGAAACACCATATATTTT,CASSPGRTGYPSSGNTIYF
NA,TRBJ2-2,NA,TRBV9,TGTGCCAGCAGCGTAGTGGCCTTGAACACCGGGGAGCTGTTTTTT,CASSVVALNTGELFF
NA,TRBJ2-3,few,TRBV9,TGTGCCAGCAGTGAGGAAGGTGGTACCAGCACAGATACGCAGTATTTT,CASSEEGGTSTDTQYF
NA,TRBJ2-2,once,TRBV10-2,TGCGCCAGCAGTTCGGGCGGGGCGGACACCGGGGAGCTGTTTTTT,CASSSGGADTGELFF
TRBD2,TRBJ2-5,NA,TRBV4-1,TGCGCCAGCAGCCAAGGAGTAGCGGGGGCTCACGGAGAGACCCAGTACTTC,CASSQGVAGAHGETQYF
TRBD1,TRBJ1-1,NA,TRBV19,TGTGCCAGTAGTATAGGAACAGGGGAGACTGAAGCTTTCTTT,CASSIGTGETEAFF
TRBD1,TRBJ1-1,NA,TRBV5-5,TGTGCCAGCAGCTTGACAGACAGGGGGCAAACTGAAGCTTTCTTT,CASSLTDRGQTEAFF
NA,TRBJ1-2,NA,TRBV6-1,TGTGCCAGCAGTGAATTCGCAGCTAGCTATGGCTACACCTTC,CASSEFAASYGYTF
NA,TRBJ2-7,NA,TRBV27,TGTGCCAGCAGTTTAAGATTCGGTAACGAGCAGTACTTC,CASSLRFGNEQYF
NA,TRBJ1-2,once,TRBV7-9,TGTGCCAGCAGCTTAGAAGGGGGTAATGGCTACACCTTC,CASSLEGGNGYTF
NA,TRBJ2-5,NA,TRBV18,TGTGCCAGCTCACCAGGAGAAGGGACCCAGTACTTC,CASSPGEGTQYF
NA,TRBJ2-3,few,TRBV30,TGTGCCTGGAGCCGCTACACAGATACGCAGTATTTT,CAWSRYTDTQYF
TRBD1,TRBJ1-1,NA,TRBV19,TGTGCCAGTCACCCTATGGGACAGGCAAGATACACTGAAGCTTTCTTT,CASHPMGQARYTEAFF
NA,TRBJ1-1,NA,TRBV29-1,TGCAGCAGCCAGAACACTGAAGCTTTCTTT,CSSQNTEAFF
NA,TRBJ2-5,NA,TRBV10-2,TGCGCCAGCAGTGGGACAGTATGGGAGACCCAGTACTTC,CASSGTVWETQYF
NA,TRBJ2-3,NA,TRBV7-2,TGTGCCAGCAGCCCCCCCGAGCGGGTAGAGGATACGCAGTATTTT,CASSPPERVEDTQYF
NA,TRBJ2-3,NA,TRBV11-2,TGTGCCAGCAGCCCCCAGGTCAGCACAGATACGCAGTATTTT,CASSPQVSTDTQYF
TRBD1,TRBJ2-5,NA,TRBV2,TGTGCCAGTACGTACTGGGACAGCCAAGAGACCCAGTACTTC,CASTYWDSQETQYF
TRBD2,TRBJ2-5,NA,TRBV2,TGTGCCAGCAGTGAAGCGCTAGCGGGGGGACAAGAGACCCAGTACTTC,CASSEALAGGQETQYF
NA,TRBJ1-1,NA,TRBV5-4,TGTGCCGAAGGGGCCCACAATGGGAACACTGAAGCTTTCTTT,CAEGAHNGNTEAFF
TRBD1,TRBJ2-2,NA,TRBV30,TGTGCCTGGATACAGGGGGCCGGGGAGCTGTTTTTT,CAWIQGAGELFF
NA,TRBJ1-5,NA,TRBV5-8,TGTGCCAGCAGCTTGGTAGATAGCAATCAGCCCCAGCATTTT,CASSLVDSNQPQHF
NA,TRBJ1-2,NA,TRBV14,TGTGCCAGCAGCCAAGCTTACAGCTACACCTTC,CASSQAYSYTF
NA,TRBJ1-2,NA,TRBV30,TGTGCCTGGAGTGGAGGGCTAGGCGGCTACACCTTC,CAWSGGLGGYTF
TRBD1,TRBJ1-1,NA,TRBV10-3,TGTGCCATCAGTGAGTTTGAGACAGGGGACACTGAAGCTTTCTTT,CAISEFETGDTEAFF
TRBD2,TRBJ2-1,once,TRBV27,TGTGCCAGCAGTTTGGGAGCGGGGGGGCCCTACAATGAGCAGTTCTTC,CASSLGAGGPYNEQFF
NA,TRBJ1-6,NA,TRBV10-2,TGCGCCAGCAGTGAAGCAGGGACCTATAATTCACCCCTCCACTTT,CASSEAGTYNSPLHF
TRBD1,TRBJ1-2,NA,TRBV10-3,TGTGCCATCAGCATGGGACAGGCTCCCTTGGGGGGCTACACCTTC,CAISMGQAPLGGYTF
NA,TRBJ1-5,NA,TRBV2,TGTGCCAGCAGTGAGGTCCAGTATAGCAATCAGCCCCAGCATTTT,CASSEVQYSNQPQHF
TRBD2,TRBJ2-7,NA,TRBV7-3,TGTGCCAGCAGCTTCGCTCGGGGGGACGAGCAGTACTTC,CASSFARGDEQYF
NA,TRBJ2-1,NA,TRBV18,TGTGCCAGCTCACCACCGGACAGTTACAATGAGCAGTTCTTC,CASSPPDSYNEQFF
NA,TRBJ1-1,NA,TRBV29-1,TGCAGCTCCACCCTAGGAGCGTTTTCGAACACTGAAGCTTTCTTT,CSSTLGAFSNTEAFF
NA,TRBJ2-7,NA,TRBV11-1,TGTGCCAGCAGCTTACCCAAACAGGAGCCCTCCTACGAGCAGTACTTC,CASSLPKQEPSYEQYF
TRBD2,TRBJ2-1,NA,TRBV7-9,TGTGCCAGCAGCCTCAAATACAGACTAGCGGGGGCCTACAATGAGCAGTTCTTC,CASSLKYRLAGAYNEQFF
NA,TRBJ1-5,NA,TRBV6-6,TGTGCCAGCAGCTCCCCGGGGGATGGCAATCAGCCCCAGCATTTT,CASSSPGDGNQPQHF
NA,TRBJ1-2,NA,TRBV7-9,TGTGCCAGCAGAACCGACATTGCAGGCTACACCTTC,CASRTDIAGYTF
NA,TRBJ2-7,NA,TRBV11-2,TGTGCCAGCAGCTTTGACCCCGGGGACGAGCAGTACTTC,CASSFDPGDEQYF
NA,TRBJ1-4,NA,TRBV19,TGTGCCAGCAGGCCCCAGGGTGGAAGTGAAAAACTGTTTTTT,CASRPQGGSEKLFF
NA,TRBJ1-3,once,TRBV2,TGTGCCAGCAGTGAAGTAGTGGGAGCCTCTGGAAACACCATATATTTT,CASSEVVGASGNTIYF
NA,TRBJ2-5,NA,TRBV6-5,TGTGCCAGCAGTTACAACGGAGGGCAACGGGGCGAGACCCAGTACTTC,CASSYNGGQRGETQYF